This entry concerns a single T cell receptor (beta chain). No cognate antigen has been identified for it. No base quality values were provided; no much bigger clone lies one nucleotide off. In the germline V gene (reference sequence), CDR1 corresponds to SEHNR and CDR2 to FQNEAQ. The CDR3 sequence holds 16 residues, the cysteine and phenylalanine included. Solely the CDR3 DNA is kept, with 48 bases framed from the first base. Ends trimmed: V by 4 bases, J by 9 bases; bases unmatched to a gene: 8. The sample belongs to a study of cytomegalovirus exposure and HLA in healthy donors (dated 2017 in TCRdb). Regarding the study in general: In an earlier analysis of 587 of the donors, 276 Gb of sequence data and approximately 120 million unique TCR beta sequences from about 180 million T cells were reported. Both class I and class II loci were covered by HLA typing, at four-digit resolution. To study patterns of TCR occurrence, a later analysis re-analyzed previously published TCR beta repertoires from several hundred donors and added high-resolution HLA genotyping. Typing coverage differed by locus: A, B, C, DRB1 and DQB1 were typed in roughly 620-630 donors, DQA1 in 522, DPA1 in some 600, and DPB1 in 450 to 490. Four or five DR-DQ haplotypes were treated as single units for association and clustering because of strong linkage in the cohort. The aim of the study was to test whether cataloging public T cell receptors could identify signatures of past pathogen exposure. In addition to the first cohort of approximately 650 subjects, a separate validation cohort of 120 different subjects was used. Donor age, sex, ethnicity and CMV serostatus were compiled alongside the repertoire data. To predict cytomegalovirus infection status, the study combined high-throughput TCR immunosequencing, statistical association of individual TCRs with disease status, and machine learning. The study used immunosequencing to profile the T cell repertoires of several hundred subjects and linked those repertoires to cytomegalovirus serostatus. An early release that covered about 600 HLA-typed donors contained around 300 gigabases of sequencing data and about 84 million unique TCR sequences. Of the roughly 400 genotyped donors, 81% were placed in the genetic ancestry cluster associated with self-reported Caucasian donors. Every repertoire in the discovery cohort had been generated on one and the same sequencing platform. Rather than drawing on any new phenotypic data, the later analysis identified candidate immune exposures from TCR beta sequences and the way those sequences occurred across donors. An earlier analysis of roughly 580 of the donors used high-throughput TCR beta sequencing to judge whether each TCR beta V gene segment behaved as functional or pseudogenic. A later genetic analysis took genome-wide SNP genotypes for about three fifths of the 666 donors and used that subset as a discovery cohort. Among 350 to 400 genotyped donors of the cohort, an average of 235,054 unique TCR beta nucleotide sequences were sequenced per donor, 15% to 20% of them non-productive. The paper's findings and limits, for the study overall: In a later analysis, HLA-associated TCR beta chains were found to be more clonally expanded and to have lower generation probabilities than equally common non-associated chains. Because HLA typing was unavailable for some donors at each locus, only the typed subset was used in association tests. The 87-base-pair reads could not distinguish some IMGT-functional V segments, including TRBV6-2 and TRBV6-3, so those segments were excluded. Roughly uniform sequencing depth across donors was assumed in presence/absence analyses, although this assumption may not hold. Several of the top co-occurrence clusters appeared to be linked to parvovirus B19, influenza, CMV and Epstein-Barr virus, according to a later analysis. A further reported finding was that TCR beta sequences accurately predicted the HLA-A and HLA-B alleles for most subjects in the first cohort. According to the authors, the approach could potentially be generalized to other disease states and immunological phenotypes. The study listed 150 to 200 TCR beta chains as associated with cytomegalovirus. An association between a missense DCLRE1C variant and V-gene and J-gene trimming of TCR beta chains was found in a later genetic analysis and replicated in an independent cohort. According to a later genetic analysis, donors in an Asian-associated ancestry cluster had fewer N-insertions in productive TCRs than the roughly 700-donor mean. Immune exposure information for the cohort was limited to CMV serostatus. The classifier was reported to diagnose cytomegalovirus status with high specificity and sensitivity in both the original cohort and the validation cohort. In vitro tests confirmed that a few of the cytomegalovirus-associated TCR beta chains recognize cytomegalovirus antigens. Because counts were too low, roughly 16 rarely observed V segments, including chromosome 9 orphons, were excluded from the earlier analysis of fewer than 650 of the donors. Correlated functional status among segregating V segments might be attributable to linkage disequilibrium, but an unknown experimental factor could not be ruled out. This cohort had only TCR beta chains sequenced, and the lack of alpha or paired-chain data limited which features could be detected. A group of highly shared sequence variants was considered likely to be a technical artifact of the sequencing pipeline. Broadly in line with IMGT annotations, most TCR beta V segments showed up in productive rearrangements about 90% or about 30% of the time in an earlier analysis of 587 of the donors. Specific HLA alleles were associated with 16,951 TCR beta sequences at a false discovery rate of 0.05 in a later analysis. While some public TCRs were present in many individuals, most TCR sequences turned up only very rarely across donors. Most CMV-associated TCR beta chains appeared to be HLA-restricted in a later analysis, and the HLA associations seemed to be driven largely by CMV exposure. Strong co-occurrence of HLA alleles, especially DR and DQ, made assigning TCR associations to individual alleles difficult. A later analysis found that TCR association rates varied across HLA loci, with DRB1 alleles showing the most associated TCRs and HLA-C alleles the fewest.

To prepare the library, the immunoSEQ multiplex PCR assay was applied. The multiplex PCR relied on a mix of 60 forward primers for TCR Vbeta segments and 13 reverse primers for TCR Jbeta segments. The CDR3 region of rearranged TCR beta genes was amplified from genomic DNA with a multiplex PCR assay. Amplified TCR beta libraries were sequenced as 87-base-pair reads on the Illumina HiSeq System. On the authors' methods: Across the 700 or so repertoires, a later analysis counted 60 million to 90 million unique TCR beta chains, some 11 million of which were shared by at least two donors. A nearest-neighbor algorithm error-corrected the raw reads and collapsed the reads into unique sequences, merging closely related sequences to remove PCR and sequencing errors. Alignment of CDR3 sequences to IMGT reference sequences was used to assign V, D and J gene segments. For a sequence to be retained, at least a six-nucleotide match to both a V gene segment and a J gene segment was required. Rearrangements were called productive when the CDR3 lacked stop codons and stayed in frame with V and J; all others were non-productive. CDR3 was defined by IMGT convention, running from the second conserved V-encoded cysteine to the conserved J-encoded phenylalanine. In an earlier analysis of more than 550 of the donors, sequences lacking an unambiguous match to a single V gene segment were excluded. An earlier analysis of 587 of the donors called V segments functional above 56.7% productive rearrangements and segregating when the between-donor standard deviation exceeded 5%. To diagnose cytomegalovirus status from the catalog of TCR beta chain sequences, a statistical classification framework was built. A later analysis assigned V and J genes by comparing TCR nucleotide sequences with IMGT/GENE-DB human TR gene sequences. Using the TCRdist pipeline, a later analysis assigned CDR3 sequences along with most-parsimonious VDJ recombination scenarios. In a later analysis, each TCR beta chain was defined by its CDR3 amino acid sequence together with its V-gene family, and reads lacking a unique V-gene family were excluded. To address suspected cross-contamination and a sequencing artifact, a later analysis removed approximately 590 highly shared, low-generation-probability nucleotide sequences. In a later analysis, a clonal expansion index was calculated for each public chain from normalized within-repertoire ranks of inferred template counts. In a later analysis, generation probabilities were computed using a VDJ recombination model fitted to out-of-frame rearrangements, and the results were checked against IGoR. In a later analysis, hypergeometric tests were used to score TCR-TCR, TCR-HLA and TCR-CMV co-occurrence, with a repertoire-size bias correction applied to TCR pairs. False discovery rates were estimated in a later analysis by permuting HLA or CMV assignments 20 times. A later analysis grouped co-occurring TCRs with DBSCAN, adding TCRdist sequence similarity when clustering within HLA-allele-positive subsets. Repertoires with fewer than 30,000 or more than 120,000 public chains were left out of co-occurrence clustering, as were four to six repertoires with anomalous nucleotide sharing. TCRdb holds this immuneACCESS table with in-frame rearrangements only. Some clones are missing; in checked studies, unresolved V genes explain under half, and the rest has no known cause. That table is the source of V, J and clone size, and D and trimming were worked out from the DNA. In this sample the table shows 250,000 to 350,000 clones, 86% of which occur a single time. The leading ten clones occupy 3.5% to 4.5% of the sample.

The cohort consisted of more than 650 healthy bone marrow donors. At the time of sampling, all cohort members were nominally healthy, though unrecorded immune exposures were likely present. The donor tested CMV seropositive, placing the donor among the 250 to 300 seropositive members of the cohort. Each donor provided a peripheral blood sample, and peripheral blood mononuclear cells were used for TCR beta sequencing. Genomic DNA extraction from the blood cell samples was performed with the Qiagen DNeasy Blood Extraction Kit. Recombination joined TRBV7-9 with TRBJ2-1; TRBD2 fits 14 bases in the junction. This sequence originates from a man aged 35 to 55 in good health and CMV-seropositive. Sequencing was carried out using PBMCs. The DNA reads TGTGCCAGCAGCTCCAGACTAGCGGGAGGGAGGAGTGAGCAGTTCTTC. It specifies CASSSRLAGGRSEQFF.